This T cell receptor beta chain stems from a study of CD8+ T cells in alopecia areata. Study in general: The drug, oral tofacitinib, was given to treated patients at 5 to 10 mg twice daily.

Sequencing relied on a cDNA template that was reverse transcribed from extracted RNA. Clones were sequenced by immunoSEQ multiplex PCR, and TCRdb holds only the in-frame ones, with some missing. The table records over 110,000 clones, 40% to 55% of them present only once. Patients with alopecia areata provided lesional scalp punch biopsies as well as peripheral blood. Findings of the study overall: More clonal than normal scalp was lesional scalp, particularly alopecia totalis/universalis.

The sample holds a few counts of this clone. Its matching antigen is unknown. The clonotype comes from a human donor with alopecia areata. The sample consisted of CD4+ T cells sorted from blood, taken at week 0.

CDR3 sequence (DNA): TGCAGCGTTGAAGTTGGGCTAGCGGGGATCTACGAGCAGTACTTC. Its translation is CSVEVGLAGIYEQYF. The chain has TRBV29-1 and TRBJ2-7; 9 nucleotides line up with TRBD2. This CDR3 is built from 15 residues. With V trimmed by 1 base and J by 3 bases, 7 bases remained unmatched. Germline V gene lookup returns CDR1 SQVTM and CDR2 ANQGSEA.